This T cell receptor beta chain was found in a study of blood T cells in healthy people across ages. The germline V gene has CDR1 DFQATT and CDR2 SNEGSKA (reference sequence). This CDR3 has 13 residues. V shed 3 bases and J 2 bases; nucleotides not matched to a gene: 2. PCR was performed a second time for roughly 7 to 12 cycles using a sample-barcoded 5' primer and a J-beta primer mix. MiXCR, applied by TCRdb to the 5' RACE reads, yields one record per CDR3 protein. Of 600,000 to 650,000 distinct CDR3 sequences detected, around 54% appear once; the ten largest clones hold over 35%. The chain employs TRBV20-1 and TRBJ2-7; 9 nucleotides align to TRBD1. The TCR comes from a man aged 55 to 69 in good health. Sequencing was done on a sample of blood. CDR3 nucleotide sequence: TGCAGTGCTAGGGGACAGGGAGCCTACGAGCAGTACTTC. The encoded protein is CSARGQGAYEQYF.